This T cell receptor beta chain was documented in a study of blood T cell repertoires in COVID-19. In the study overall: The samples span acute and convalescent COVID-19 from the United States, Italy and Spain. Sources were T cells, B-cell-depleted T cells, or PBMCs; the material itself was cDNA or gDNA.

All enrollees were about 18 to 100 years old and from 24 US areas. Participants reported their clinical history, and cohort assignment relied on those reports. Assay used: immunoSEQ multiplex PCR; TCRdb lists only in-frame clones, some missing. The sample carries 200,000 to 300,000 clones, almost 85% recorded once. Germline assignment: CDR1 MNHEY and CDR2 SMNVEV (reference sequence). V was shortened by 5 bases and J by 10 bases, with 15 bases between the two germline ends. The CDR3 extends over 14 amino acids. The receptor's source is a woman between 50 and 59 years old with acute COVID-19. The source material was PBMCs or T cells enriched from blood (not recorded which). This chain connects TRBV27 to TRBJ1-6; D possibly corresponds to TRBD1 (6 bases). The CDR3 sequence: CASSTRRGGSPLHF. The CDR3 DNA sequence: TGTGCCAGCAGTACCCGCAGGGGTGGATCACCCCTCCACTTT.